This record looks at one TCR beta chain sequence and its context. Different DNA sequences within this sample yield the same CDR3. Primers for the PCR totalled 60 Vbeta and 13 Jbeta. TCRdb's copy holds only in-frame clones and misses some; the assay was immunoSEQ multiplex PCR. This sample carries approximately 58,000 clones, with 9.5% to 15% going to the ten biggest clones. The V segment lost 3 bases and the J segment 2 bases; nucleotides outside the gene matches: 2. The CDR3 is 14 amino acids. Germline-derived CDR1 and CDR2 are SGDLS and YYNGEE. The data derive from a study of cytomegalovirus exposure and HLA in healthy donors.

Sequenced sample: PBMCs. The V and J genes are TRBV9 and TRBJ1-5, with 7 bases matching TRBD1. The receptor was derived from a young man in good health and CMV-seropositive. The CDR3 reads CASSATGGNQPQHF. DNA of the CDR3: TGTGCCAGCAGCGCAACAGGGGGCAATCAGCCCCAGCATTTT.